This T cell receptor beta chain emerged from a study of blood T cell repertoires in COVID-19 (TCRdb year 2020). About the full investigation: The collaborator samples originated in the United States, Italy and Spain and spanned the acute and convalescent phases of COVID-19. The material from the prospective study consisted of cDNA or gDNA derived from T cells, B-cell-depleted T cells, or PBMCs. The dataset comprised deeply sampled blood TCRbeta repertoires from subjects exposed to, actively infected with, or recovered from COVID-19. The repertoires were released in a freely available public database intended as a resource for research on the immune response to SARS-CoV-2. Samples came from the ongoing ImmuneRACE study (first 160 participants) plus 1,254 subjects from 6 global collaborators. A de-identified subject ID, COVID-19 status, age in years and sex were almost always included in the sample metadata. Where available, HLA class I and class II types were taken from metadata supplied by the sample provider and were not determined by assay-based typing.

With respect to this clone: No cognate antigen has been identified for it. Base qualities are missing; no much larger clone stands one base away.

TCRbeta CDR3 regions were amplified from genomic DNA using the immunoSEQ Assay, a bias-controlled multiplex PCR. The authors processed their data as follows. The number of nucleated cells in each sample was estimated by amplification of reference gene primers within the assay. To quantify the absolute abundance of each unique TCRbeta CDR3 rearrangement, sequence reads were collapsed and filtered. For each sample, productive Simpson clonality was calculated as the square root of Simpson's diversity index across productive rearrangements. The source is immuneACCESS, and TCRdb retained only in-frame sequences with V and J called. Part of the clones is not carried over; for the studies checked, unresolved V genes explain less than half of this, and the remainder is unexplained. Clone size and V and J calls were adopted from that table, with D and trimming inferred from the DNA. For this sample the table gives about 180,000 clones, of which roughly 88% were detected only once. Over 2.5% of the sample is taken by the ten largest.

The germline V gene (reference sequence) specifies LNHDA as CDR1 and SQIVND as CDR2. Trimming at the junction amounts to 4 bases on V and 4 bases on J, and the germline ends lie 17 bases apart. The CDR3, from cysteine to phenylalanine, totals 16 residues. The only DNA kept is the CDR3, 48 bases in frame from the first base. The collaborating institutions used their own protocols to collect whole blood in K2EDTA tubes. Collaborator samples were shipped for TCRbeta analysis as frozen whole blood, isolated PBMCs, or DNA extracted from either sample type. Summary of the overall study and its limitations: Clinical and demographic metadata were provided uncurated, with the amount varying by source and participant.

The receptor's source is a man aged 55-75 years with acute or convalescent COVID-19. This chain is built from TRBV19 and TRBJ1-5; TRBD1 is a possible D gene, resting on 5 matching bases. Sequencing was carried out using peripheral blood. The nucleotides are TGTGCCAGTAGTACTCGGCAGGGAAATGGGAATCAGCCCCAGCATTTT. Translation gives CASSTRQGNGNQPQHF.